This T cell receptor (beta chain) emerged from a study of blood T cell repertoires in COVID-19. The authors' processing: Nucleated cell counts were estimated from reference gene primer amplification. The method was immunoSEQ multiplex PCR; TCRdb's version includes in-frame clones alone and lacks a portion of them. For V, J and clone size, that table is used; D and trimming come from the DNA. The sample contains approximately 32,000 clones, around nine tenths of which appear only once. V lost 6 bases to trimming and J lost 5 bases, with 13 bases between them. The CDR3 is 13 residues long. Germline assignment: CDR1 LNHDA and CDR2 SQIVND (reference sequence).

The clonotype comes from a man in his sixties with active COVID-19. Sequences were obtained from peripheral blood. This chain links TRBV19 with TRBJ2-5, with TRBD1 as a possible D gene (6 bases). As DNA, the CDR3 is TGTGCCAGTAGCGAGACAGGTCGGGAGACCCAGTACTTC. Translated: CASSETGRETQYF.